This paragraph reports one TCR beta chain. Antigen: not known. This sample was included in a study of CXCR3-negative and CXCR3-positive naive CD8 T cells. Overall study: Sequencing yielded 150 million or so TRB reads, roughly 1.5 +/- 0.3 million per library.

The authors gated naive CD8+ T cells as CD45RO-CCR7+CD27+CD95-. Study findings and constraints: Similar TRBV-TRBJ gene usage was seen in naive CXCR3-negative and CXCR3-positive cells, but not in memory cells. CD5 surface expression was similar among naive subsets, and TCR strength was estimated by inference from TRB CDR3 properties. More hydrophobic TRB CDR3s occurred in CXCR3-positive than in CXCR3-negative naive cells.

Germline CDR1 MDHEN, CDR2 SYDVKM. The CDR3 is 15 amino acids. The libraries of TRB cDNA were constructed through 5' RACE using UMI labels. After re-calling the 5' RACE reads, TCRdb lists one entry per CDR3 protein, DNA absent. This sample's table reports about 150,000 distinct CDR3 sequences. The origin of this receptor is a human donor in good health. Some clones in this sample may be carry-over from other donors' samples. The chain carries TRBV28 and TRBJ2-7; TCRdb calls TRBD2, which cannot be checked without DNA. Material: naive CXCR3+ CD8+ T cells from blood. Subset reported: CD45RO-CCR7+CD27+CD95- naive CD8+ T cells expressing CXCR3 (TNR3+). CDR3: CASSQNTGLPSWQYF.